Listed below are T cell receptor beta chains from one sample, sequenced in a study of blood T cell repertoires in COVID-19. Method: immunoSEQ multiplex PCR; TCRdb's copy keeps in-frame clones and lacks some. The sample shows 140,000 to 150,000 clones, more than 75% of them seen only once. The sequenced sample consisted of peripheral blood. Receptors were obtained from a human donor with acute or convalescent COVID-19. The donor label of this sample is uncertain. CDR3s include the opening cysteine and the closing phenylalanine or tryptophan. A D gene is named only where the DNA matches it firmly. Clone size is shown for a subset of rows, as once, few, many or a class of expanded clone.

d_gene | abundance | j_gene | v_gene | CDR3aa
. | . | TRBJ2-1 | TRBV29-1 | CSVLRQLSSYNEQFF
TRBD1 | few | TRBJ2-5 | TRBV19 | CASSIGSGTGETQYF
. | . | TRBJ1-2 | TRBV19 | CASSIGDKSYGYTF
. | . | TRBJ1-4 | TRBV9 | CASSVSQGFEKLFF
. | . | TRBJ1-2 | TRBV10-3 | CAISEQAAGGYTF
. | . | TRBJ1-2 | TRBV3-1/TRBV3-2 | CASRSNYGYTF
. | . | TRBJ1-3 | TRBV4-1 | CASSQDAQGFGNTIYF
TRBD1 | . | TRBJ2-3 | TRBV27 | CASSLTGGLGDTQYF
TRBD1 | . | TRBJ2-6 | TRBV6-2/TRBV6-3 | CASSYGWTGSSGANVLTF
. | few | TRBJ1-1 | TRBV20-1 | CSASSERVRGTEAFF
. | few | TRBJ1-5 | TRBV15 | CATSTRDTNSNQPQHF
. | . | TRBJ1-5 | TRBV6-1 | CGGGRGGNQPQHF
. | . | TRBJ2-1 | TRBV5-4 | CASSADKNSYNEQFF
. | . | TRBJ2-7 | TRBV29-1 | CSVRENPEQYF
. | . | TRBJ1-3 | TRBV30 | CAWSAVDIENTIYF
TRBD1 | . | TRBJ1-3 | TRBV6-5 | CASSLTGVGNTIYF
. | . | TRBJ1-2 | TRBV6-1 | CASSEDNNYGYTF
. | few | TRBJ2-7 | TRBV4-1 | CASSQEDSYEQYF
. | . | TRBJ1-4 | TRBV29-1 | CSVEGPGPEKLFF
TRBD2 | . | TRBJ2-3 | TRBV2 | CASSEIRGRVTDTQYF
TRBD1 | . | TRBJ1-2 | TRBV14 | CASRRTGSDVGYTF
. | . | TRBJ1-6 | TRBV11-2 | CASSLEPGSNSPLHF
. | . | TRBJ1-1 | TRBV7-9 | CASSLGSWGRMNTEAFF
TRBD1 | . | TRBJ2-6 | TRBV5-8 | CASSLVGQGSGANVLTF
. | few | TRBJ1-1 | TRBV4-2 | CASSQEPGLGNTEAFF
. | . | TRBJ2-2 | TRBV7-3 | CASSLRAKNTGELFF
. | . | TRBJ2-1 | TRBV4-3 | CASSQEYSRGSEQFF
TRBD2 | once | TRBJ2-1 | TRBV9 | CASSVSGVYNEQFF
. | . | TRBJ1-2 | TRBV6-4 | CASSRDGFWNYGYTF
. | . | TRBJ1-5 | TRBV12-2 | CASPESNRQGNQPQHF
. | once | TRBJ2-2 | TRBV12-3/TRBV12-4 | CASSLNTGELFF
. | . | TRBJ1-6 | TRBV6-5 | CASSNRAGSPLHF
TRBD1 | . | TRBJ1-3 | TRBV9 | CASSVTQGTSSGNTIYF
. | . | TRBJ1-1 | TRBV7-6 | CASSPQGSPVVNTEAFF
TRBD1 | few | TRBJ1-1 | TRBV6-5 | CASSFPGRGSTEAFF
. | . | TRBJ2-1 | TRBV7-7 | CASSPPGRWDEQFF
. | . | TRBJ2-7 | TRBV3-1/TRBV3-2 | CASSQDRQDEQYF
. | few | TRBJ1-1 | TRBV19 | CATRGRGVNTEAFF
. | once | TRBJ1-6 | TRBV7-2 | CASSLAAGRYNSPLHF
TRBD1 | . | TRBJ1-2 | TRBV7-2 | CASSLNRGDGYTF
. | . | TRBJ1-2 | TRBV6-5 | CASLAGWGGDYGYTF
TRBD1 | once | TRBJ1-2 | TRBV28 | CASSSRGDGYTF
TRBD1 | . | TRBJ1-4 | TRBV7-8 | CASTSWDRGHEKLFF
TRBD1 | . | TRBJ1-2 | TRBV6-2/TRBV6-3 | CASSRQGMRGYTF
. | . | TRBJ1-4 | TRBV7-6 | CASSPYVGGHNEKLFF
TRBD2 | . | TRBJ2-3 | TRBV6-2/TRBV6-3 | CASSFRRLAGGRDTQYF
TRBD1 | . | TRBJ2-7 | TRBV5-4 | CASSLKTGALNEQYF
. | . | TRBJ2-3 | TRBV18 | CASSLRGIASTDTQYF
TRBD1 | . | TRBJ2-7 | TRBV6-5 | CASSYWTGSRRGEQYF
TRBD1 | . | TRBJ1-6 | TRBV30 | CAWSEGQGGSPLHF
. | few | TRBJ2-7 | TRBV9 | CASSVDGYYEQYF